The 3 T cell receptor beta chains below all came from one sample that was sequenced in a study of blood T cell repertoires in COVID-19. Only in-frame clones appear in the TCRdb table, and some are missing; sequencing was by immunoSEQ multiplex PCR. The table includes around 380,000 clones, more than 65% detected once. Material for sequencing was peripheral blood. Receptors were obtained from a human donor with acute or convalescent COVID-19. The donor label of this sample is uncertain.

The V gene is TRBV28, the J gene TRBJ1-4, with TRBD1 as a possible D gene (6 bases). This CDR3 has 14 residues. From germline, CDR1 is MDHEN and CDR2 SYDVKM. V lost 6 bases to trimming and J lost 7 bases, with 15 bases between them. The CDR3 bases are TGTGCCAGCAGAACTACAGGGCAGGGTGAAAAACTGTTTTTT. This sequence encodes CASRTTGQGEKLFF.

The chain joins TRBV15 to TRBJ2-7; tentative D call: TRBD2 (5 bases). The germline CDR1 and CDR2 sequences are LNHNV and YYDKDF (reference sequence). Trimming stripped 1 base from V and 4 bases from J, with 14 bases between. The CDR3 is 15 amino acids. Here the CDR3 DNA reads TGTGCCACCAGCAGAGCCTCTAGCCCCTTTTACGAGCAGTACTTC. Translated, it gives CATSRASSPFYEQYF.

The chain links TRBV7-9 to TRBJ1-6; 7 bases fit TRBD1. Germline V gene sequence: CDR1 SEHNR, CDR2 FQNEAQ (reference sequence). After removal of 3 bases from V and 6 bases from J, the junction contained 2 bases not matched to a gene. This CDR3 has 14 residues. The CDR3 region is CASSLQGGNSPLHF. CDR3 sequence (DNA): TGTGCCAGCAGCTTGCAGGGGGGTAATTCACCCCTCCACTTT.